This passage covers 26 T cell receptor beta chains from one sample sequenced in a study of beta chain features in type 1 diabetes. Study results and limitations: TCRB CDR3s were moderately but significantly shorter in Type 1 diabetes patients in all four CD4+ subsets.

All of the isolated RNA was reverse transcribed, so expressed TCRB transcripts were sequenced. The data were produced by immunoSEQ multiplex PCR, yet TCRdb's version contains in-frame clones alone and is incomplete. Of about 740,000 clones in the sample, roughly 13% are singletons; the top ten hold less than 0.025%. No antigen has been assigned to these receptors. Sequences were obtained from naive CD4+ T cells from blood. Receptors originate from a man aged 18-30 years with type 1 diabetes.

J is TRBJ2-2 and V is TRBV30; the match to TRBD1 covers 8 bases. Germline assignment: CDR1 GTSNPN and CDR2 SVGIG (reference sequence). J gave up 5 bases and V 0 bases, and 8 bases lay outside the gene matches. This CDR3 spans 16 amino acids. Written as DNA, the CDR3 is TGTGCCTGGAGTGTACTACTGACAGGGGAGACCGGGGAGCTGTTTTTT. Protein product: CAWSVLLTGETGELFF.

V gene TRBV27 combines with J gene TRBJ1-6; possibly TRBD1 for D (5 bases). The CDR3 extends over 14 amino acids. The germline V gene encodes CDR1 MNHEY and CDR2 SMNVEV (reference sequence). Trimming pared 3 bases from V and 7 bases from J, leaving 10 bases between. The CDR3 here is CASSFRERNSPLHF. DNA of the CDR3: TGTGCCAGCAGTTTCAGGGAGAGGAATTCACCCCTCCACTTT.

This clone appeared a few times. The chain recombines TRBV14 with TRBJ2-1, with TRBD2 matching over 7 bases. CDR1 is SGHDN, CDR2 FVKESK, per germline. The length of the CDR3 is 16 residues. The V and J ends lost 2 bases and 2 bases, in that order; junction bases with no gene match: 6. For the CDR3, the DNA is TGTGCCAGCAGCCAATATCGCGGGGGACCCTACAATGAGCAGTTCTTC. It is translated as CASSQYRGGPYNEQFF. Using reference TRBV14 and TRBJ2-1 for the parts outside the CDR3, the full variable domain is EAGVTQFPSHSVIEKGQTVTLRCDPISGHDNLYWYRRVMGKEIKFLLHFVKESKQDESGMPNNRFLAERTGGTYSTLKVQPAELEDSGVYFCASSQYRGGPYNEQFFGPGTRLTVL.

Details on this clone: A read error may produce the germline difference seen at one junction end. V gene TRBV7-7 combines with J gene TRBJ2-3; TRBD2 agrees at 14 bases. Germline CDR1 and CDR2: SSHAT and FNYEAQ (reference sequence). This CDR3 is built from 16 residues. Here the CDR3 DNA reads TGTGCTAGCAGCCGGACTAGCGGGGGGCCCTCCCATACGCAGTATTTT. As protein: CASSRTSGGPSHTQYF.

The sample holds a few counts of this clone. The chain has TRBV7-3 and TRBJ1-2; possible D gene TRBD1, 5 bases. Germline V gene data show CDR1 as SGHTA and CDR2 as FQGTGA. Deletions cut 5 bases from V and 6 bases from J, with 25 bases between. This CDR3 has 17 residues. This CDR3 reads CASSLNSGDYRADGYTF. The CDR3 bases are TGTGCCAGCAGCCTTAACTCCGGGGACTACAGAGCAGATGGCTACACCTTC.

This clone occurred a few times. The V gene is TRBV19, the J gene TRBJ1-1; D remains ambiguous. This CDR3 region has 15 residues. V was cut by 8 bases and J by 2 bases, with 18 bases left in between. Germline CDR1 and CDR2: LNHDA and SQIVND (reference sequence). CDR3 protein: CASSNARELNTEAFF. The CDR3 DNA sequence: TGTGCCAGTTCCAACGCCCGGGAGCTAAACACTGAAGCTTTCTTT. Filled out from reference TRBV19 and TRBJ1-1, the complete variable domain reads DGGITQSPKYLFRKEGQNVTLSCEQNLNHDAMYWYRQDPGQGLRLIYYSQIVNDFQKGDIAEGYSVSREKKESFPLTVTSAQKNPTAFYLCASSNARELNTEAFFGQGTRLTVV.

The table lists this clone with a few counts. The rearrangement links TRBV4-1 to TRBJ2-7; D is uncertain. CDR1 MGHRA and CDR2 YSYEKL come from the germline V gene. V gave up 1 base and J gave up 3 bases, with 13 bases separating them. The CDR3 contains 15 residues. In nucleotides, the CDR3 is TGCGCCAGCAGCCAAGGGGAACGGGTAGGCTACGAGCAGTACTTC. Its translation: CASSQGERVGYEQYF.

This clone was found a few times. CDR3 region: CASSFEGGRETQYF. The CDR3 coding sequence is TGTGCCAGCAGTTTCGAAGGGGGGAGAGAGACCCAGTACTTC. The chain uses TRBV6-5 and TRBJ2-5, with D perhaps TRBD1 or TRBD2 (6 bases each). V was shortened by 4 bases and J by 4 bases, with 13 bases between the two germline ends. Germline-derived CDR1 and CDR2 are MNHEY and SVGAGI. The CDR3 totals 14 residues.

This clone was counted only a few times. This CDR3 is CASMAGAQETQYF. The DNA of the CDR3 is TGTGCCAGCATGGCGGGGGCCCAAGAGACCCAGTACTTC. The chain joins TRBV2 to TRBJ2-5, with a possible D match to TRBD2 (7 bases). Germline V lookup: CDR1 SNHLY, CDR2 FYNNEI. The CDR3 has 13 residues. V dropped 7 bases and J dropped 1 base, with 10 bases sitting between them.

The chain employs TRBV5-1 and TRBJ2-1; 8 bases line up with TRBD2. Per germline, CDR1 SGHRS and CDR2 YFSETQ. V trimming: 6 bases; J trimming: 3 bases; junction bases outside the gene matches: 2. This CDR3 contains 13 residues. This CDR3 is CASTLADYNEQFF. CDR3 nucleotides: TGCGCCAGCACACTAGCGGACTACAATGAGCAGTTCTTC.

With respect to this clone: Relative to the germline gene, one junction end is altered; a read error may explain this. The rearrangement joins TRBV6-5 to TRBJ2-5; D not certain. Judging by the DNA end, TRBJ2-7 fits better; the J call may be wrong. The CDR3 sequence is 12 residues long. CDR1 MNHEY and CDR2 SVGAGI come from the germline V gene. The CDR3 DNA sequence: TGTGCCAGTAGTTCGAGCTCCTACGAGCAGTACTTC. This codes for CASSSSSYEQYF.

This clone was observed a handful of times. The same CDR3 arises from other DNA sequences in this sample as well. The genes are TRBV9 and TRBJ1-2; tentatively, D is TRBD1 (6 bases). V was clipped by 0 bases and J by 2 bases, with 8 bases between them. In germline, CDR1 is SGDLS, CDR2 YYNGEE. CDR3 size: 14 residues. The CDR3 sequence is CASSVAGQNYGYTF. The CDR3 DNA is TGTGCCAGCAGCGTAGCTGGACAGAACTATGGCTACACCTTC.

This clone was seen a few times. The J gene is TRBJ1-1, the V gene TRBV2; D is possibly TRBD1 (6 bases). This CDR3 region has 13 residues. The germline V gene has CDR1 SNHLY and CDR2 FYNNEI. V was cut by 11 bases and J by 5 bases, with 18 bases left in between. CDR3 protein: CAARGQRGTEAFF. The CDR3 nucleotides are TGTGCCGCCCGTGGACAGAGAGGAACTGAAGCTTTCTTT.

CDR3 sequence: CASSSAAGLASYNEQFF. CDR3 in DNA: TGTGCCAGTAGTTCTGCGGCGGGGTTGGCGTCCTACAATGAGCAGTTCTTC. The chain uses TRBV19 and TRBJ2-1, with D maybe TRBD2 (6 bases). Germline-derived CDR1 and CDR2 are LNHDA and SQIVND (reference sequence). Trimming stripped 5 bases from V and 1 base from J, with 18 bases between. The CDR3 runs to 17 residues.

The CDR3 reads CASTGFGAAYNEQFF. The CDR3 bases are TGTGCCAGCACCGGTTTCGGGGCTGCGTACAATGAGCAGTTCTTC. The chain combines TRBV6-1 with TRBJ2-1; perhaps D is TRBD1 or TRBD2 (5 bases each). The CDR3 contains 15 residues. Germline lookup yields CDR1 MNHNS and CDR2 SASEGT. V was trimmed by 7 bases and J by 4 bases, leaving 17 bases between them.

This clone occurred a few times. V gene TRBV14 combines with J gene TRBJ2-1, with D possibly TRBD1 on 6 matching bases. The CDR3 extends over 14 amino acids. The germline V gene encodes CDR1 SGHDN and CDR2 FVKESK. V gave up 4 bases and J gave up 9 bases, with 16 bases separating them. CDR3 sequence (DNA): TGTGCCAGCAGCCCGACTCCGACAGGTTCTGAGCAGTTCTTC. Translating it yields CASSPTPTGSEQFF.

The V and J genes are TRBV11-2 and TRBJ2-1; no definite D call. V lost 7 bases, J lost 6 bases, and 16 bases lay in between. Looked up from germline, CDR1 is SGHAT and CDR2 is FQNNGV. This CDR3 region has 14 residues. The chain's CDR3 is CASTPNFPGNEQFF. The CDR3 DNA reads TGTGCCAGCACCCCCAATTTTCCGGGCAATGAGCAGTTCTTC.

The rearrangement uses TRBV5-1 and TRBJ2-5, with 10 nucleotides matching TRBD2. The V and J ends lost 0 bases and 5 bases, in that order; junction bases with no gene match: 7. Germline CDR1 SGHRS, CDR2 YFSETQ. The CDR3 has 16 residues. This CDR3 is CASSLGGTSERETQYF. In nucleotides, the CDR3 is TGCGCCAGCAGCTTGGGCGGGACTAGCGAGAGGGAGACCCAGTACTTC.

The V call is TRBV5-6, the J call TRBJ2-4; 7 bases line up with TRBD2. The CDR3 is 14 amino acids. The V gene's germline CDR1 is SGHDT and CDR2 YYEEEE. V dropped 0 bases and J dropped 6; count of bases not matched to a gene: 3. The CDR3 reads CASSLAPSGNIQYF. The CDR3 DNA is TGTGCCAGCAGCTTGGCCCCTAGCGGAAACATTCAGTACTTC.

The genes are TRBV15 and TRBJ1-3; TRBD1 is a possible D gene (5 bases). The V and J ends lost 0 bases and 0 bases respectively, with 12 bases between them. The CDR3 spans 17 residues. Germline V gene data show CDR1 as LNHNV and CDR2 as YYDKDF (reference sequence). The CDR3 DNA reads TGTGCCACCAGCAGAGATGGGGACCGACTCTCTGGAAACACCATATATTTT. Translated, it gives CATSRDGDRLSGNTIYF. Filled out from reference TRBV15 and TRBJ1-3, the complete variable domain reads DAMVIQNPRYQVTQFGKPVTLSCSQTLNHNVMYWYQQKSSQAPKLLFHYYDKDFNNEADTPDNFQSRRPNTSFCFLDIRSPGLGDTAMYLCATSRDGDRLSGNTIYFGEGSWLTVV.

The J gene is TRBJ2-7, the V gene TRBV18; TRBD1 is a possible D gene (6 bases). From germline, CDR1 is KGHSH and CDR2 LQKENI. The V and J ends lost 3 bases and 7 bases respectively, with 10 bases between them. The CDR3 loop spans 12 amino acids. This CDR3 is CASSPGAEEQYF. Written as DNA, the CDR3 is TGTGCCAGCTCACCGGGGGCGGAGGAGCAGTACTTC.

This chain uses TRBV4-1 with TRBJ2-7; the D call may be TRBD1 or TRBD2 (5 bases each). The CDR3 totals 14 residues. The germline CDR1 and CDR2 sequences are MGHRA and YSYEKL. V dropped 7 bases and J dropped 3 bases, with 16 bases sitting between them. The CDR3 DNA reads as TGCGCCAGCAAACTCCGGGACGTTTACTACGAGCAGTACTTC. Its translation is CASKLRDVYYEQYF.

This clone was seen only a few times. The CDR3 loop reads CASSSGDRHGYTF. CDR3 sequence (DNA): TGCGCCAGCAGCTCAGGGGATCGCCATGGCTACACCTTC. This chain links TRBV5-1 with TRBJ1-2; TRBD1 is a possible D gene (6 bases). Per germline, CDR1 SGHRS and CDR2 YFSETQ. V was pared by 3 bases and J by 6 bases, with 12 bases between. The CDR3 contains 13 residues.

The V and J genes are TRBV2 and TRBJ1-2; TRBD1 might be the D (5 bases). CDR3 size: 15 residues. With 8 bases removed from V and 6 bases from J, the gap between germline ends came to 22 bases. Germline CDR1 is SNHLY and CDR2 is FYNNEI. The CDR3 is CASVTYPRGLDGYTF. Here the CDR3 DNA reads TGTGCCAGCGTCACCTATCCCCGGGGGTTGGATGGCTACACCTTC. Supplemented by reference TRBV2 and TRBJ1-2, the full variable domain reads EPEVTQTPSHQVTQMGQEVILRCVPISNHLYFYWYRQILGQKVEFLVSFYNNEISEKSEIFDDQFSVERPDGSNFTLKIRSTKLEDSAMYFCASVTYPRGLDGYTFGSGTRLTVV.

This clone was counted only a few times. This sequence joins TRBV10-3 and TRBJ1-5, with D possibly TRBD1 on 5 matching bases. The V and J ends lost 6 bases and 4 bases respectively, with 10 bases between them. Germline V CDR1 and CDR2: ENHRY, SYGVKD. CDR3 size: 13 residues. CDR3 DNA: TGTGCCATCAGAGACAGTCCTAATCAGCCCCAGCATTTT. Protein sequence: CAIRDSPNQPQHF.

This chain connects TRBV7-9 to TRBJ1-2, with D hard to call. Looked up from germline, CDR1 is SEHNR and CDR2 is FQNEAQ (reference sequence). CDR3 size: 11 residues. Between the trimmed V and J ends, which lost 4 bases and 6 bases, there was a span of 6 bases. The CDR3 protein is CASSSRDGYTF. The CDR3 DNA reads TGTGCCAGCAGCTCGAGAGATGGCTACACCTTC.